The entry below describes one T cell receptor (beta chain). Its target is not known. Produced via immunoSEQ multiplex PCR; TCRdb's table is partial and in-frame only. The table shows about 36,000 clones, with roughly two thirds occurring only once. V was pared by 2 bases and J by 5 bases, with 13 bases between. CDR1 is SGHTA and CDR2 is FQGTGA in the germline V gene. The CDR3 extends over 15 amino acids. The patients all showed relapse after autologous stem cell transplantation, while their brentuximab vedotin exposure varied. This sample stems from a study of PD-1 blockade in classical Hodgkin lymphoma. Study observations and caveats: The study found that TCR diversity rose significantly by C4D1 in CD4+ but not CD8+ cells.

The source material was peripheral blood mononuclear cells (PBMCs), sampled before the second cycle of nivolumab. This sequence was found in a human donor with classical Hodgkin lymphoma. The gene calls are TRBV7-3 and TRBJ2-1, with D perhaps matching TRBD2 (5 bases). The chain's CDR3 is CASSLSRERNNEQFF. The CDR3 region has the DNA TGTGCCAGCAGCTTATCCCGGGAACGAAACAATGAGCAGTTCTTC. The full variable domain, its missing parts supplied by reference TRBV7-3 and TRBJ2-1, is GAGVSQTPSNKVTEKGKYVELRCDPISGHTALYWYRQSLGQGPEFLIYFQGTGAADDSGLPNDRFFAVRPEGSVSTLKIQRTERGDSAVYLCASSLSRERNNEQFFGPGTRLTVL.